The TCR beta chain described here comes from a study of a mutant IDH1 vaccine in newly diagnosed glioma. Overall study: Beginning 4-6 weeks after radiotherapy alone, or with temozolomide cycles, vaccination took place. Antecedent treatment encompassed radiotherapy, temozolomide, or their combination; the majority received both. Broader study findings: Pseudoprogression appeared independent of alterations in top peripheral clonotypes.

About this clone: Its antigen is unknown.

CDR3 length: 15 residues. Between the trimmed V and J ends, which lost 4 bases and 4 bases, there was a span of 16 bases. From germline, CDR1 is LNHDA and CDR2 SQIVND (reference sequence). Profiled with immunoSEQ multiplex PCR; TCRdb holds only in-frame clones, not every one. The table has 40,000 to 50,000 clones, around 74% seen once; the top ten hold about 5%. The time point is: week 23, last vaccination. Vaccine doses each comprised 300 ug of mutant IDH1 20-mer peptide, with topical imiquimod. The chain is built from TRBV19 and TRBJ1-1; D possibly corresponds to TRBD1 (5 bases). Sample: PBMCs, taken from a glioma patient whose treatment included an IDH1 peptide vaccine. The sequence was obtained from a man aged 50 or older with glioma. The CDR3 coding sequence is TGTGCCAGTAGTAGAGGACCAGGGTGGGCCACTGAAGCTTTCTTT. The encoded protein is CASSRGPGWATEAFF.